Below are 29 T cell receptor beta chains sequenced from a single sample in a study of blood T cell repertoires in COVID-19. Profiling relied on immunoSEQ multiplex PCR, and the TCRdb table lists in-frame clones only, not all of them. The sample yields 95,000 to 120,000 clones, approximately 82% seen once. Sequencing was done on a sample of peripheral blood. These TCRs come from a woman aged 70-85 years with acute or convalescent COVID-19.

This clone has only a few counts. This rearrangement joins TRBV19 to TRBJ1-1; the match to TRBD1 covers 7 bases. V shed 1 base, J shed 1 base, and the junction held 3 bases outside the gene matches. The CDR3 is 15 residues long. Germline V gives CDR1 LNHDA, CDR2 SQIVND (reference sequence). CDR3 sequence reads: CASSIAGGANTEAFF. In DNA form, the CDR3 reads TGTGCCAGTAGTATAGCAGGGGGTGCGAACACTGAAGCTTTCTTT.

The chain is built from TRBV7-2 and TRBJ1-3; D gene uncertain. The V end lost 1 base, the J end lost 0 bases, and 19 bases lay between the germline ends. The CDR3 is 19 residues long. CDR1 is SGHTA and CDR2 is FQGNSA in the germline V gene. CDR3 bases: TGTGCCAGCAGCTTAGATAGCCGCGCTTCGCCCCGCTCTGGAAACACCATATATTTT. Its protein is CASSLDSRASPRSGNTIYF.

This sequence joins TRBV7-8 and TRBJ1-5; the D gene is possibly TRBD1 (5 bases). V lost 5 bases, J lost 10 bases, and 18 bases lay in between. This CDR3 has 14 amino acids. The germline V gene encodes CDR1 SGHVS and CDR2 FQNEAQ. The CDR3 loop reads CASSAGPGTHPQHF. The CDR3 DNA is TGTGCCAGCAGCGCGGGACCGGGTACTCACCCCCAGCATTTT.

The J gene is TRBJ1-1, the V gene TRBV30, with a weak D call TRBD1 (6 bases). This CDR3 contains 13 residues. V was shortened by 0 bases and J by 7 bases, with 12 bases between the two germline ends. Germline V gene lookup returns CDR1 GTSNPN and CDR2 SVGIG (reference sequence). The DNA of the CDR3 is TGTGCCTGGAGTGTACTAGGACAGAGTGAAGCTTTCTTT. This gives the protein CAWSVLGQSEAFF.

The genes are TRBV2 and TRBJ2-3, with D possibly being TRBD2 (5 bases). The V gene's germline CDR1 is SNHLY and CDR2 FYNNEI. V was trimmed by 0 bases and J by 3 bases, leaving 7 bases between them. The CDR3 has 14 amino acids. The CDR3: CASSEARVTDTQYF. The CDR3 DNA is TGTGCCAGCAGTGAAGCGCGGGTAACAGATACGCAGTATTTT.

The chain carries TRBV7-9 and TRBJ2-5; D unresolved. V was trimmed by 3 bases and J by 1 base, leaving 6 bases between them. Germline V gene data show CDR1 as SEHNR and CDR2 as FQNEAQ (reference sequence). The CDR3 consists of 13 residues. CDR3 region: CASSFQLQETQYF. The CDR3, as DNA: TGTGCCAGCAGCTTCCAACTCCAAGAGACCCAGTACTTC.

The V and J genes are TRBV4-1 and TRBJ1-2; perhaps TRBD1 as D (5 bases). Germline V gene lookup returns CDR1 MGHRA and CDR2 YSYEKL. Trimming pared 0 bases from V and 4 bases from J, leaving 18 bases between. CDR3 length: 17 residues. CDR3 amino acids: CASSQDKLAGTFYGYTF. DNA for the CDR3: TGCGCCAGCAGCCAAGATAAGTTAGCGGGGACCTTCTATGGCTACACCTTC.

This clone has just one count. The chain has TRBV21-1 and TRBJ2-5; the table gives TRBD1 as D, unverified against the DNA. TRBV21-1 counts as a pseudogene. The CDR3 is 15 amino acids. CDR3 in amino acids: CASSKGQGGSETQYF. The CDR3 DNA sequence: TGTGCCAGCAGCAAGGGACAGGGGGGTTCGGAGACCCAGTACTTC.

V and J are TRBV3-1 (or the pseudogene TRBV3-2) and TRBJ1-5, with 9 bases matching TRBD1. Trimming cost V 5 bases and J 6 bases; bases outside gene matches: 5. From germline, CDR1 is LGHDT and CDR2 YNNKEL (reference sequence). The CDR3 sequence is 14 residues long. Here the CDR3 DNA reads TGTGCCAGCAGCGTTACAGGGGGCGGTCAGCCCCAGCATTTT. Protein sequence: CASSVTGGGQPQHF.

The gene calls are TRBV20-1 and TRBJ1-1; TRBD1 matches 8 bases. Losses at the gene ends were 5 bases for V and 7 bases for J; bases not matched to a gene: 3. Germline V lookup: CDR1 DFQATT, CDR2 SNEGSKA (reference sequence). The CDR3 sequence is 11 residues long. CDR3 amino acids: CSAQGAGEAFF. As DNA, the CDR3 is TGCAGTGCTCAGGGGGCGGGTGAAGCTTTCTTT.

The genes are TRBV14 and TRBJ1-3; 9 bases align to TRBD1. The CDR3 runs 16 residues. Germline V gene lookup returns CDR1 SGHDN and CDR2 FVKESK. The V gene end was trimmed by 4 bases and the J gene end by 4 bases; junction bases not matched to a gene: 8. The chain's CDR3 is CASSPSGTGIGNTIYF. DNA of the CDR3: TGTGCCAGCAGCCCATCGGGGACAGGGATCGGAAACACCATATATTTT. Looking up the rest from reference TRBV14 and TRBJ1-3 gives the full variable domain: EAGVTQFPSHSVIEKGQTVTLRCDPISGHDNLYWYRRVMGKEIKFLLHFVKESKQDESGMPNNRFLAERTGGTYSTLKVQPAELEDSGVYFCASSPSGTGIGNTIYFGEGSWLTVV.

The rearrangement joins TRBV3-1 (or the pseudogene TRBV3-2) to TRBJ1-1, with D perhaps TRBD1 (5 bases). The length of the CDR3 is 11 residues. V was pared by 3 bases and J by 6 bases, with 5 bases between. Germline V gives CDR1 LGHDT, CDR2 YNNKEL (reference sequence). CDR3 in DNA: TGTGCCAGCAGCCAGGGGCCTGAAGCTTTCTTT. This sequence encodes CASSQGPEAFF.

The CDR3 DNA reads as TGTGCCAGCAGCTTATTCAGCGTCGTCTCCGGGGAGCTGTTTTTT. This codes for CASSLFSVVSGELFF. This rearrangement joins TRBV7-3 to TRBJ2-2; the D is unclear. CDR1 is SGHTA and CDR2 is FQGTGA in the germline V gene. The V end lost 2 bases, the J end lost 6 bases, and 13 bases lay between the germline ends. This CDR3 region has 15 residues.

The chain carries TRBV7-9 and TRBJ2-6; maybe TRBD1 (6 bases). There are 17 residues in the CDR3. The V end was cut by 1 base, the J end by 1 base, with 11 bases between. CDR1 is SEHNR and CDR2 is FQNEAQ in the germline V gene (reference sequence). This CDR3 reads CASSLDTGLSGANVLTF. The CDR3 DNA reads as TGTGCCAGCAGCTTAGACACAGGGCTGTCTGGGGCCAACGTCCTGACTTTC.

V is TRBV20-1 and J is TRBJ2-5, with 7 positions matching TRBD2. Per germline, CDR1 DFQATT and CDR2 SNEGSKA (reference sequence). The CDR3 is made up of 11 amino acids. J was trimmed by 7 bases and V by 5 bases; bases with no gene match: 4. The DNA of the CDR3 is TGCAGTGCTGGGACGGGGGGGACCCAGTACTTC. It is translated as CSAGTGGTQYF.

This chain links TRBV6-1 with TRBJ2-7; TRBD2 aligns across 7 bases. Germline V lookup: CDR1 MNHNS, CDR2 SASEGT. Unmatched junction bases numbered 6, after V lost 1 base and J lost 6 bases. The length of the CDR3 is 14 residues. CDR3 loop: CASSEGLAVSEQYF. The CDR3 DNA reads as TGTGCCAGCAGTGAAGGTCTAGCGGTCTCCGAGCAGTACTTC.

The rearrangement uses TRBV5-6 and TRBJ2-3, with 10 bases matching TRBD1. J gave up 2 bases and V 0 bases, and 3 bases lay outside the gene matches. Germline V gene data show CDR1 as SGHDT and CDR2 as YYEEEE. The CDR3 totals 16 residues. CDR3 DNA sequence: TGTGCCAGCAGCTTGGGTGGGACAGGGGCCACAGATACGCAGTATTTT. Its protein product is CASSLGGTGATDTQYF.

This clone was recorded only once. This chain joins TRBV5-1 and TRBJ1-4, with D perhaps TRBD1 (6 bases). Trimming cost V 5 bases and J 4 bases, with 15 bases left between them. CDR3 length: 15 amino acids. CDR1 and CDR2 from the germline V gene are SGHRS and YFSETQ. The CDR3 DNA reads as TGCGCCAGCAGTCCGAGGACAGAGAATAATGAAAAACTGTTTTTT. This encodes CASSPRTENNEKLFF. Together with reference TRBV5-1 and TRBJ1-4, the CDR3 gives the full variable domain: KAGVTQTPRYLIKTRGQQVTLSCSPISGHRSVSWYQQTPGQGLQFLFEYFSETQRNKGNFPGRFSGRQFSNSRSEMNVSTLELGDSALYLCASSPRTENNEKLFFGSGTQLSVL.

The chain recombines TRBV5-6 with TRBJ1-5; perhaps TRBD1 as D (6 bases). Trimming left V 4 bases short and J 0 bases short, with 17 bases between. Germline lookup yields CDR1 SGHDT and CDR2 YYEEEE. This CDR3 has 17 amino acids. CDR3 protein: CASSRRTTGSSNQPQHF. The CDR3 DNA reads TGTGCCAGCAGCCGCAGGACCACAGGGTCTAGCAATCAGCCCCAGCATTTT.

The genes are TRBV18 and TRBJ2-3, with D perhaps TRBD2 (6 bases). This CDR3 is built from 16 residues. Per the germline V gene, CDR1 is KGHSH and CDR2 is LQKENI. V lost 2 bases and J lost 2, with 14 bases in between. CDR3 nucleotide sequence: TGTGCCAGCTCACCAATGGAACTAGCAGTCACAGATACGCAGTATTTT. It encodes CASSPMELAVTDTQYF.

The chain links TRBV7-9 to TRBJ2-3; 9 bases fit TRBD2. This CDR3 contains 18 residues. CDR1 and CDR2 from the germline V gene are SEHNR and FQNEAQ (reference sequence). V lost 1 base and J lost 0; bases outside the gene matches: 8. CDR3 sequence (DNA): TGTGCCAGCAGCTTAGTTGCGGGGGGGCCCCCTAGCACAGATACGCAGTATTTT. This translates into CASSLVAGGPPSTDTQYF. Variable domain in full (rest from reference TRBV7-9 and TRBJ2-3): DTGVSQNPRHKITKRGQNVTFRCDPISEHNRLYWYRQTLGQGPEFLTYFQNEAQLEKSRLLSDRFSAERPKGSFSTLEIQRTEQGDSAMYLCASSLVAGGPPSTDTQYFGPGTRLTVL.

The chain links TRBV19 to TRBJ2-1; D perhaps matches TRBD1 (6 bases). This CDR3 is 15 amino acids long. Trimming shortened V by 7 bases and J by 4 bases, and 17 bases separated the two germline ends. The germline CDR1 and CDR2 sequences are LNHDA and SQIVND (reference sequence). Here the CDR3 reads CASTEGEGPYNEQFF. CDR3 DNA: TGTGCCAGTACCGAGGGGGAAGGCCCTTACAATGAGCAGTTCTTC. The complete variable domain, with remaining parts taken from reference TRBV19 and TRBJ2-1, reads DGGITQSPKYLFRKEGQNVTLSCEQNLNHDAMYWYRQDPGQGLRLIYYSQIVNDFQKGDIAEGYSVSREKKESFPLTVTSAQKNPTAFYLCASTEGEGPYNEQFFGPGTRLTVL.

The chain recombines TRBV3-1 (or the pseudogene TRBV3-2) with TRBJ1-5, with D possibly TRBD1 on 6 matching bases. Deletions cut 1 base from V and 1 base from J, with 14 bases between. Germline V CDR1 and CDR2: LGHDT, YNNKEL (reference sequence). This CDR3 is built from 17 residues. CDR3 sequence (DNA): TGTGCCAGCAGCCAAGGGTTGGTGGGGGCCAGCAATCAGCCCCAGCATTTT. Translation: CASSQGLVGASNQPQHF.

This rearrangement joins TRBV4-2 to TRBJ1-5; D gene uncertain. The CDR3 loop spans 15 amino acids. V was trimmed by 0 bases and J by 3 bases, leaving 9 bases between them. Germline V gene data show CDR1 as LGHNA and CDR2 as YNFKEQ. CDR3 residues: CASSQDPGDNQPQHF. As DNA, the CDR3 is TGTGCCAGCAGCCAAGATCCCGGGGACAATCAGCCCCAGCATTTT.

CDR3 region: CASSEVGAGNYGYTF. The CDR3 region has the DNA TGTGCCAGCAGTGAAGTGGGGGCAGGAAACTATGGCTACACCTTC. The V gene is TRBV6-1, the J gene TRBJ1-2; the D gene is possibly TRBD1 (6 bases). Trimming took off 1 base at V and 2 bases at J, with 11 bases between the two ends. CDR3 length: 15 amino acids. Germline loops: CDR1 MNHNS, CDR2 SASEGT.

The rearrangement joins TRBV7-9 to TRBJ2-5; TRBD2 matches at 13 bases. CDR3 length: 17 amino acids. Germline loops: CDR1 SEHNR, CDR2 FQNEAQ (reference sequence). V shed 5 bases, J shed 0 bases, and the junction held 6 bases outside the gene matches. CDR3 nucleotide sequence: TGTGCCAGCAGCGCCCCGACTAGCGGGAGGTACCAAGAGACCCAGTACTTC. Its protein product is CASSAPTSGRYQETQYF.

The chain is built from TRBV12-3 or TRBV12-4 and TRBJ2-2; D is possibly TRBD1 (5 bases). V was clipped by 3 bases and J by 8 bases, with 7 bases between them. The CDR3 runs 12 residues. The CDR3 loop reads CASSLGRGELFF. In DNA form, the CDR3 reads TGTGCCAGCAGTTTGGGGCGAGGGGAGCTGTTTTTT.

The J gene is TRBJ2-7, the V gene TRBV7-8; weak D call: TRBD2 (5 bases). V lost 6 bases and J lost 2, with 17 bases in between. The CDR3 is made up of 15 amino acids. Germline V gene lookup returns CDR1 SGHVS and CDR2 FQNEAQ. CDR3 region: CASRGRGRLPYEQYF. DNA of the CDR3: TGTGCCAGCAGAGGGAGAGGGCGATTGCCCTACGAGCAGTACTTC.

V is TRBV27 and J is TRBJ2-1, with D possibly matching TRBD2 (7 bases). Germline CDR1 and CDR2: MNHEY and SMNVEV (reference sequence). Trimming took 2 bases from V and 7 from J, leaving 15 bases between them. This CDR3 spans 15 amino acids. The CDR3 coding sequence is TGTGCCAGCAGTTTAACCCGGGGGGCTTTGAATGAGCAGTTCTTC. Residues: CASSLTRGALNEQFF.